These 4 T cell receptor beta chains originate from one sample sequenced in a study of CD8 T cells in ankylosing spondylitis (dated by TCRdb to about 2017). Receptor amplification or capture employed 5' RACE. The sequencer listed for this sample is Illumina HiSeq 2500. In TCRdb, the public reads were trimmed at Q25 with fastp and aligned with MiXCR, with productive beta chains retained. Each CDR3 protein gets just one entry, which takes the most common genes and DNA from the rows behind it. In all, the sample holds about 800,000 distinct CDR3 sequences, and 10% to 15% of those were seen once. The ten largest make up approximately 0.46% of the sample. These receptors lack a known antigen. Paper-wide results and their limitations: Blood from ankylosing spondylitis patients appeared to be characterized by a TCR beta motif made up of under ten highly homologous amino acid variants.

Material: blood, either unsorted or a sorted T cell fraction (not recorded which). The receptors stem from a male donor with ankylosing spondylitis.

At least ten counts were recorded for this clonotype. DNA for the CDR3: TGTGCCTGGAGAAGCGGGAGCTCCTACAATGAGCAGTTCTTC. It specifies CAWRSGSSYNEQFF. The chain joins TRBV30 to TRBJ2-1; 8 bases align to TRBD2. Looked up from germline, CDR1 is GTSNPN and CDR2 is SVGIG (reference sequence). The CDR3 totals 14 residues. The ends lost 3 bases at V and 0 bases at J; junction bases unmatched: 1.

This chain joins TRBV28 and TRBJ2-1; the D gene is possibly TRBD2 (6 bases). Looked up from germline, CDR1 is MDHEN and CDR2 is SYDVKM. V dropped 5 bases and J dropped 12 bases, with 14 bases sitting between them. There are 12 residues in the CDR3. In DNA, the CDR3 is TGTGCCAGCAGTCTCCTCCGGGACTGGCAGTTCTTC. It is translated as CASSLLRDWQFF.

The chain carries TRBV28 and TRBJ1-2; D is unresolved. V lost 6 bases, J lost 4 bases, and 12 bases lay in between. The CDR3 has 13 residues. Germline assignment: CDR1 MDHEN and CDR2 SYDVKM. The CDR3 protein is CASSSPPPYGYTF. DNA of the CDR3: TGTGCCAGCAGCTCCCCTCCACCCTATGGCTACACCTTC.

This clonotype came up once. A much larger clone sits a single nucleotide away, making a read error possible. The chain recombines TRBV30 with TRBJ1-1, with 8 bases fitting TRBD1. The CDR3 runs to 15 residues. V was pared by 4 bases and J by 5 bases, with 12 bases of the junction left unmatched. Germline CDR1 reads GTSNPN; CDR2 reads SVGIG (reference sequence). The CDR3 region is CAWKGFGTGGTEAFF. The CDR3 DNA reads TGTGCCTGGAAGGGTTTCGGGACAGGTGGAACTGAAGCTTTCTTT.